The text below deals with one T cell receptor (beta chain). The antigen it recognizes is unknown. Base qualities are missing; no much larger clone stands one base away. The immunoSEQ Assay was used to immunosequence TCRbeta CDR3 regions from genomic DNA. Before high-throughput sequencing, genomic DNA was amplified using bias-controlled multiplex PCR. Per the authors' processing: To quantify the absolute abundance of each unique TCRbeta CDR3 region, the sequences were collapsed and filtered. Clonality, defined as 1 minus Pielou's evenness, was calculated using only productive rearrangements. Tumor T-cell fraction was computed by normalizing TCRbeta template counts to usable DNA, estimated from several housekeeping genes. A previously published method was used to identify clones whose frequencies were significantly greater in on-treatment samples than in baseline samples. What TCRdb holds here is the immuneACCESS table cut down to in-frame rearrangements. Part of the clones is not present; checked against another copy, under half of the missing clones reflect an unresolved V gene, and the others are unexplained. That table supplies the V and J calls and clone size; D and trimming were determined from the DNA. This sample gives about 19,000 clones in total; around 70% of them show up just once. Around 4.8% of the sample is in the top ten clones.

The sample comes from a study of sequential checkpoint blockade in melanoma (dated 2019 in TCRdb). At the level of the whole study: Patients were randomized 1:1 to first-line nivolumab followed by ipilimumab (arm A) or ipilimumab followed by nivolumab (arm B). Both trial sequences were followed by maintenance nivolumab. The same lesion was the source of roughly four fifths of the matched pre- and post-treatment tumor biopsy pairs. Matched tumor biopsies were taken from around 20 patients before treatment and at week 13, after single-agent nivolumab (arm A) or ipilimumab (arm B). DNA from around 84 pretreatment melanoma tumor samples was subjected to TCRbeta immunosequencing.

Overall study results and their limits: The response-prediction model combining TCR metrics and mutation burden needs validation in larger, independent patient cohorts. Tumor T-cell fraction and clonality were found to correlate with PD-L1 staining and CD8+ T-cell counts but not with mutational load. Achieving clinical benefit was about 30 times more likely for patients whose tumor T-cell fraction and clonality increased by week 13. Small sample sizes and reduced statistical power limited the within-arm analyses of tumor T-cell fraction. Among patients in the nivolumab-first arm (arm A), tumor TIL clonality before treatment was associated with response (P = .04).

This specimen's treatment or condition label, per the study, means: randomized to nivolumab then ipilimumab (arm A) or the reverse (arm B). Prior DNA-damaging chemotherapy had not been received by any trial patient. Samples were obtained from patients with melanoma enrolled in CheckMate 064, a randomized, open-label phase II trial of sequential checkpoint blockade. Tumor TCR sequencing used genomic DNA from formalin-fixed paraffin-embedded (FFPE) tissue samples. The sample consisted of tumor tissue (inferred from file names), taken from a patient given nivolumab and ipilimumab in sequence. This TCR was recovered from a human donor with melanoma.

The nucleotide sequence reads as follows: TGTGCCAGCAGCCCCTTAAGCGAGTCGGGCTACAATGAGCAGTTCTTC. This sequence encodes CASSPLSESGYNEQFF. The rearranged chain carries TRBV14 and TRBJ2-1, with no reliable assignment of the D segment. From a lookup of the germline V gene, CDR1 and CDR2 are SGHDN and FVKESK. The junction shows trimming of 4 bases on V and 3 bases on J, plus 16 bases between the germline ends. CDR3 length: 16 amino acids, cysteine to phenylalanine. Of the read, only the CDR3 DNA is kept; its 48 bases are in frame from base 1. Reference TRBV14 and TRBJ2-1 genes cover what lies past the CDR3, so the full variable domain is EAGVTQFPSHSVIEKGQTVTLRCDPISGHDNLYWYRRVMGKEIKFLLHFVKESKQDESGMPNNRFLAERTGGTYSTLKVQPAELEDSGVYFCASSPLSESGYNEQFFGPGTRLTVL.